A selection of T cell receptor beta chains follows, all from one sample in a study of early T cells in non-severe SARS-CoV-2 infection. Via MiXCR, TCRdb re-called the 5' RACE reads, giving one row per CDR3 protein. The sample carries approximately 20,000 distinct CDR3 sequences, more than 3.5% recorded once. The sample comprised whole blood. All receptors come from an adult who was a healthcare worker with PCR-confirmed SARS-CoV-2 infection or an uninfected control (not recorded which). The CDR3 runs from the conserved cysteine through the conserved F or W. Each record gives: D gene, J gene, V gene, CDR3 protein. The D gene is left open where the match is weak.

>.|TRBJ2-3|TRBV7-9
CASSPKQGSSTDTQYF
>TRBD1|TRBJ2-3|TRBV7-6
CASSLFGTGGSDTQYF
>.|TRBJ2-7|TRBV12-3/TRBV12-4
CASSSDSPYEQYF
>TRBD1|TRBJ2-3|TRBV6-1
CASSAGDRGGTDTQYF
>.|TRBJ1-5|TRBV2
CASSEVDSNQPQHF
>TRBD1|TRBJ1-2|TRBV19
CASSSGQGHGYTF
>.|TRBJ2-3|TRBV7-3
CASSLTRSLRDTQYF
>TRBD2|TRBJ2-1|TRBV6-4
CASSDSVTSGGNEQFF
>.|TRBJ2-1|TRBV18
CASSPGMNEQFF
>TRBD1|TRBJ1-6|TRBV6-1
CASSETGFGPLHF
>.|TRBJ1-1|TRBV6-5
CASSYGWGGAEAFF
>.|TRBJ2-3|TRBV29-1
CRPWGFTDTQYF